This entry lists 5 T cell receptor beta chains sequenced from one sample in a study of preoperative IRX-2 immunotherapy in early breast cancer. Treatment in this sample: preoperative locoregional IRX-2 cytokine immunotherapy. TCRdb's table, derived via immunoSEQ multiplex PCR, lists solely in-frame clones and lacks some. The profile shows 30,000 to 45,000 clones, 80% to 90% of them singletons. Sample: lymph node tissue, taken after IRX-2 immunotherapy. The origin of the receptors is a human donor with breast cancer.

The count of this clone is one. The chain joins TRBV10-2 to TRBJ2-7; 8 nucleotides agree with TRBD1. The CDR3 sequence is 14 residues long. Trimming cost V 2 bases and J 3 bases; bases outside gene matches: 3. Germline-derived CDR1 and CDR2 are WSHSY and SAAADI. CDR3 nucleotides: TGCGCCAGCAGTGAGGACGGGACAGGCTACGAGCAGTACTTC. Translated: CASSEDGTGYEQYF.

The genes are TRBV11-3 and TRBJ2-3; 10 bases map to TRBD1. Germline loops: CDR1 SGHNT, CDR2 YENEEA. The V segment lost 2 bases and the J segment 4 bases; nucleotides outside the gene matches: 6. The CDR3 totals 16 residues. The CDR3: CASSLMAGTGADTQYF. DNA for the CDR3: TGTGCCAGCAGCTTAATGGCCGGGACAGGGGCAGATACGCAGTATTTT.

This rearrangement joins TRBV15 to TRBJ2-7; 9 positions agree with TRBD2. V lost 0 bases and J lost 4; bases outside the gene matches: 16. Germline-derived CDR1 and CDR2 are LNHNV and YYDKDF (reference sequence). The CDR3 extends over 19 amino acids. The CDR3 nucleotides are TGTGCCACCAGCAGAGATCTAACTAGCGGGTTCCCCAAGGCTTACGAGCAGTACTTC. Translating it yields CATSRDLTSGFPKAYEQYF.

The chain combines TRBV11-3 with TRBJ2-3; tentative D call: TRBD1 (5 bases). Deletions cut 5 bases from V and 0 bases from J, with 15 bases between. In germline, CDR1 is SGHNT, CDR2 YENEEA. This CDR3 has 16 residues. In DNA form, the CDR3 reads TGTGCCAGCAGCCCGCCCCGACAGTCTAGCACAGATACGCAGTATTTT. It is translated as CASSPPRQSSTDTQYF. The variable domain in full, completed from reference TRBV11-3 and TRBJ2-3, reads EAGVVQSPRYKIIEKKQPVAFWCNPISGHNTLYWYLQNLGQGPELLIRYENEEAVDDSQLPKDRFSAERLKGVDSTLKIQPAELGDSAVYLCASSPPRQSSTDTQYFGPGTRLTVL.

The gene calls are TRBV6-8 and TRBJ2-7, with D maybe TRBD2 (6 bases). Trimming took off 9 bases at V and 2 bases at J, with 17 bases between the two ends. In germline, CDR1 is MNHGY, CDR2 SAAAGT. This CDR3 is 14 amino acids long. The CDR3 bases are TGTGCCAGTAGCGGACTACTAAGGCCCTACGAGCAGTACTTC. Residues: CASSGLLRPYEQYF.